Sequencing of this T cell receptor beta chain was carried out in a study of T cell changes during pregnancy in multiple sclerosis. This CDR3 is 12 amino acids long. In its sample, this clone was seen a few times. Measured with immunoSEQ multiplex PCR; TCRdb has only the in-frame clones, and not every one. This sample carries over 70,000 clones, around 93% of them seen once, and the ten largest clones take less than 2.5%. The rearrangement links TRBV21-1 to TRBJ1-3; TRBD1 is the table's D call and was not checked against the DNA. TRBV21-1 is noted as a pseudogene. The source was peripheral blood, collected in the third trimester of pregnancy. This clonotype was sampled from a female donor with multiple sclerosis, enrolled in a pregnancy study. As DNA, the CDR3 is TGTGCCAGCAGGGTACAGGGAAACACCATATATTTT. This encodes CASRVQGNTIYF.